The present TCR beta chain was sequenced within a study of naive and memory T cell subsets. Notes on the study in general: From naive to CM, EM and EMRA, diversity decreased and Gini increased.

An equimolar mix of two oligonucleotides served as the beta constant-region primer for TRBC1 and TRBC2. Ligated cDNA was amplified by four rounds of PCR with nested alpha and beta constant-region primers and SP2. Each CDR3 protein gets one entry after TCRdb re-called the UMI-ligation and nested PCR reads with MiXCR. The sample includes 20,000 to 25,000 distinct CDR3 sequences, roughly 10% seen only once; the top ten take around a fifth. Regarding this clonotype: Its antigen is not known.

From the second PCR step, alpha and beta chains were amplified apart. This CDR3 has 14 amino acids. Germline V CDR1 and CDR2: SGHRS, YFSETQ. V shed 4 bases and J shed 7 bases, with 15 bases lying between them. This TCR derives from a human donor in good health. The J gene is TRBJ2-1, the V gene TRBV5-1, with unresolved D. The source material was central memory CD8+ T cells from blood. The CDR3 here is CASSPDSNWNEQFF. The CDR3 DNA reads TGCGCCAGCAGCCCTGATAGCAACTGGAATGAGCAGTTCTTC.